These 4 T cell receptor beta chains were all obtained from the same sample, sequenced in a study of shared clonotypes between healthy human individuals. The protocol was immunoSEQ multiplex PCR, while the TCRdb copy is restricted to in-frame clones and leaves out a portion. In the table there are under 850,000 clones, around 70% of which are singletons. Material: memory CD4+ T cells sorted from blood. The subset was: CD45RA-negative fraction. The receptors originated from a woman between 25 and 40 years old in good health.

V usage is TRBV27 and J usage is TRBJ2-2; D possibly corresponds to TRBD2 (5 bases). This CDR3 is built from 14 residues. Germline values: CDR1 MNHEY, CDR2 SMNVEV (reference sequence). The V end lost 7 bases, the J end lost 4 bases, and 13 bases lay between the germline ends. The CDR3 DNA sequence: TGTGCCAGCATGGGCTGGGCGGGCACCGGGGAGCTGTTTTTT. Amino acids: CASMGWAGTGELFF.

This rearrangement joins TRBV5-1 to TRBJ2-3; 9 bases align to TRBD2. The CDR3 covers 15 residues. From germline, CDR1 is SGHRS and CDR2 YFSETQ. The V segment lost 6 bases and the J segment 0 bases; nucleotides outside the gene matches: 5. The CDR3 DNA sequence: TGCGCCAGCACCATCAGCGGGGGGAGCACAGATACGCAGTATTTT. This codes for CASTISGGSTDTQYF.

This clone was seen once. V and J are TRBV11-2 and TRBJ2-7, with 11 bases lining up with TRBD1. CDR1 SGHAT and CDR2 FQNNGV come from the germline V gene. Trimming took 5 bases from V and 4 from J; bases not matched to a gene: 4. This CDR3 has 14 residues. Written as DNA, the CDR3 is TGTGCCAGCAGCATTGGACAGGGGGCTTACGAGCAGTACTTC. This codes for CASSIGQGAYEQYF.

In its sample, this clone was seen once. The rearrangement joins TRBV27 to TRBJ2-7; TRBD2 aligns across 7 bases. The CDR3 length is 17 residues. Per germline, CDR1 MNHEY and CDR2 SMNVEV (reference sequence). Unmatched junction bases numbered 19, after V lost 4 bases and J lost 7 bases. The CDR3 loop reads CASSSPPGRRESREQYF. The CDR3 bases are TGTGCCAGCAGTTCACCCCCCGGGAGGAGGGAATCTAGAGAGCAGTACTTC.